These T cell receptor beta chains were read from a single sample in a study of PD-1 blockade in classical Hodgkin lymphoma. Data came from immunoSEQ multiplex PCR; TCRdb stores just in-frame clones and leaves some out. The sample carries about 94,000 clones, about 92% recorded once. The source was peripheral blood mononuclear cells (PBMCs), collected before the fourth cycle of nivolumab. These receptors originate from a human donor with classical Hodgkin lymphoma. CDR3s include the opening cysteine and the closing phenylalanine or tryptophan. A D gene is named only where the DNA matches it firmly. Size values are once, few and many counts, or a class for expanded clones, and some rows have none.

abundance	j_gene	d_gene	v_gene	CDR3nt	CDR3aa
NA	TRBJ1-4	NA	TRBV11-2	TGTGCCAGCAGCTTAGTTCAGACAGCAACTAATGAAAAACTGTTTTTT	CASSLVQTATNEKLFF
NA	TRBJ2-1	NA	TRBV10-3	TGTGCCATCAGTGAGAGGGCTAGCGAGAGTGAGCAGTTCTTC	CAISERASESEQFF
NA	TRBJ2-2	NA	TRBV7-9	TGTGCCAGCAGCTTAACCTCTAAACGCACCGGGGAGCTGTTTTTT	CASSLTSKRTGELFF
NA	TRBJ2-2	NA	TRBV7-9	TGTGCCAGCAGCCTAGAGAACACCGGGGAGCTGTTTTTT	CASSLENTGELFF
NA	TRBJ1-5	TRBD1	TRBV6-1	TGTGCCAGCAGTGCCGGGGACAGTTTTATTCAGCCCCAGCATTTT	CASSAGDSFIQPQHF
NA	TRBJ2-7	NA	TRBV7-9	TGTGCCAGCAGCTACTGGTCGGACGAGCAGTACTTC	CASSYWSDEQYF
NA	TRBJ1-1	NA	TRBV2	TGTGCCAGCGGGGAGGGTGGTTACACTGAAGCTTTCTTT	CASGEGGYTEAFF
NA	TRBJ1-2	NA	TRBV27	TGTGCCAGCAGTTTATACGCAGACTATGGCTACACCTTC	CASSLYADYGYTF
NA	TRBJ2-6	TRBD2	TRBV7-9	TGTGCCAGCAGCTTAGCCGGGGGGACTGGGGCCAACGTCCTGACTTTC	CASSLAGGTGANVLTF
NA	TRBJ2-1	TRBD1	TRBV6-5	TGTGCCAGCAGAAGACAGGGGGCCTACAATGAGCAGTTCTTC	CASRRQGAYNEQFF
once	TRBJ1-2	NA	TRBV27	TGTGCCAGCAGTACTAACAGGGAGTACAGAGGTGGCTACACCTTC	CASSTNREYRGGYTF
NA	TRBJ1-2	NA	TRBV9	TGTGCCAGCAGCGATGCCACTGACTCCGGCTACACCTTC	CASSDATDSGYTF
NA	TRBJ2-3	NA	TRBV5-1	TGCGCCAGCAGCAATACCCAAGGGAGCACAGATACGCAGTATTTT	CASSNTQGSTDTQYF
NA	TRBJ2-7	TRBD2	TRBV13	TGTGCCAGCGGACCAACCGGGGAGGGCTCCTACGAGCAGTACTTC	CASGPTGEGSYEQYF
NA	TRBJ2-3	NA	TRBV6-6	TGTGCCAGCAGTCACCCCGAGGGTGTACGCACAGATACGCAGTATTTT	CASSHPEGVRTDTQYF
NA	TRBJ1-1	TRBD1	TRBV29-1	TGCAGCGTTGAGGGCGACAGGGATGAAGCTTTCTTT	CSVEGDRDEAFF
NA	TRBJ1-2	NA	TRBV28	TGTGCCAGCAGTCTGGATCCCTCCGGGTATGGCTACACCTTC	CASSLDPSGYGYTF
NA	TRBJ1-1	TRBD1	TRBV18	TGTGCCAGCTCAACTGACAGGGGCACTGAAGCTTTCTTT	CASSTDRGTEAFF
few	TRBJ2-1	TRBD2	TRBV7-6	TGTGCCAGCAGCTTGGGCCTGGGACTAGCGGAGTACAATGAGCAGTTCTTC	CASSLGLGLAEYNEQFF
NA	TRBJ2-7	NA	TRBV2	TGTGCCACAATCCGGGACCTCGGGAACGAGCAGTACTTC	CATIRDLGNEQYF
once	TRBJ2-2	NA	TRBV28	TGTGCCAGCAGTTTATACCGGCAGAACACCGGGGAGCTGTTTTTT	CASSLYRQNTGELFF
NA	TRBJ1-2	NA	TRBV6-1	TGTGTCAGCAGTGAAGCGCTGGGGAGAACGGCTGGCTACACCTTC	CVSSEALGRTAGYTF
NA	TRBJ1-2	NA	TRBV6-4	TGTGCCAGCAGTGATTCGCCCCTCCCGGGAATCTCTAACTATGGCTACACCTTC	CASSDSPLPGISNYGYTF
NA	TRBJ2-3	TRBD2	TRBV10-2	TGCGCCAGCGGGCGGGAGGGCCGAAGCACAGATACGCAGTATTTT	CASGREGRSTDTQYF
NA	TRBJ2-7	TRBD2	TRBV27	TGTGCCAGCAGTTTCGTAGCGGGAACCCACGAGCAGTACTTC	CASSFVAGTHEQYF
NA	TRBJ2-2	NA	TRBV5-1	TGCGCCAGCAGCTTGGGGCTCGGCGGGACGACGGGGACCGGGGAGCTGTTTTTT	CASSLGLGGTTGTGELFF
NA	TRBJ2-5	NA	TRBV30	TGTGCCTGGAGTAACGGGGGGACCCAGTACTTC	CAWSNGGTQYF
NA	TRBJ2-1	TRBD2	TRBV27	TGTGCCAGCAGCAGCGAACCCCGAGGCCTAGCGGGAAGCTCCTACAATGAGCAGTTCTTC	CASSSEPRGLAGSSYNEQFF
NA	TRBJ2-3	NA	TRBV6-1	TGTGCCAGCAGTGGATCCAGGGCAACAGATACGCAGTATTTT	CASSGSRATDTQYF